This T cell receptor (beta chain) appears in the sequencing data of a study of STAT5B mutations in CD4+ large granular lymphocyte leukemia. The CDR3 extends over 14 amino acids. In the authors' workflow: A productive frequency of 2.59 x 10-5 was the lowest detectable. The method was immunoSEQ multiplex PCR; TCRdb's version includes in-frame clones alone and lacks a portion of them. V and J calls and clone size are given by that table; D and trimming were obtained from the DNA. The sample lists 22,000 or so clones; roughly 80% were seen once. Study-wide results and caveats: TRBV06-family usage was enriched in top patient clones (8/27) versus controls (2/35).

This clone was found once. Its antigen is unidentified. The TCR comes from a human donor in good health. The material sequenced was CD4+ T cells from blood buffy coats. The chain uses TRBV21-1 and TRBJ2-7; the table's D gene call, TRBD1, was not cross checked with the DNA. TRBV21-1 is a pseudogene. CDR3 in amino acids: CASSCRDRVGEQYF. In DNA, the CDR3 is TGTGCCAGCAGCTGCCGGGACAGGGTAGGCGAGCAGTACTTC.